Presented here are 32 T cell receptor beta chains from one specimen sequenced in a study of blood T cell repertoires in COVID-19. Some clones are missing from TCRdb's copy, which holds only in-frame ones; the method was immunoSEQ multiplex PCR. The table has roughly 67,000 clones, 60% to 85% seen once; the top ten hold about 24%. Sequencing input: peripheral blood. These receptor sequences come from a human donor in a cohort sampled during active COVID-19.

This rearrangement joins TRBV28 to TRBJ2-3, with a possible D match to TRBD1 (5 bases). The length of the CDR3 is 14 residues. From germline, CDR1 is MDHEN and CDR2 SYDVKM. Trimming removed 4 bases at V and 2 bases at J, with 10 bases between. The CDR3 loop is CASSSTTVTDTQYF. For the CDR3, the DNA is TGTGCCAGCAGTTCCACGACAGTCACAGATACGCAGTATTTT.

V usage is TRBV11-2 and J usage is TRBJ2-3; D might be TRBD2 (6 bases). Germline CDR1 reads SGHAT; CDR2 reads FQNNGV. Trimming removed 3 bases at V and 0 bases at J, with 13 bases between. This CDR3 comprises 16 residues. The chain's CDR3 is CASSLWGDSSTDTQYF. The CDR3 coding sequence is TGTGCCAGCAGCTTGTGGGGGGACTCTAGCACAGATACGCAGTATTTT.

In this sample, this clone turned up once. V and J are TRBV10-3 and TRBJ2-7; 7 bases agree with TRBD1. This CDR3 spans 15 amino acids. In germline, CDR1 is ENHRY, CDR2 SYGVKD. V lost 0 bases to trimming and J lost 3 bases; unmatched junction nucleotides: 5. The CDR3 coding sequence is TGTGCCATCAGTGAGTCTCTGCGACAGGGCTACGAGCAGTACTTC. This translates into CAISESLRQGYEQYF.

The chain carries TRBV28 and TRBJ1-5, with D perhaps matching TRBD1 (5 bases). The CDR3 consists of 14 residues. The ends were cut back, 3 bases at V and 11 bases at J, with 17 bases in the middle. Looked up from germline, CDR1 is MDHEN and CDR2 is SYDVKM. The CDR3 bases are TGTGCCAGCAGTTTCTCCGACACCAGCAGGGCCCAGCATTTT. Residues: CASSFSDTSRAQHF.

The chain has TRBV19 and TRBJ2-2; D may be TRBD2 (6 bases). The CDR3 is 15 residues long. Trimming removed 1 base from V and 4 bases from J, with 10 bases in between. Germline CDR1 and CDR2: LNHDA and SQIVND (reference sequence). The CDR3 region is CASSIGGVRTGELFF. CDR3 sequence (DNA): TGTGCCAGTAGTATAGGCGGGGTTCGCACCGGGGAGCTGTTTTTT.

In its sample, this clone was seen a few times. The chain uses TRBV29-1 and TRBJ2-1; maybe TRBD2 (6 bases). Per the germline V gene, CDR1 is SQVTM and CDR2 is ANQGSEA. This CDR3 is built from 13 residues. Trimming removed 2 bases at V and 7 bases at J, with 12 bases between. CDR3 bases: TGCAGCGTTGAACTTAGCGGTGATAATGAGCAGTTCTTC. Amino acid sequence: CSVELSGDNEQFF.

The chain combines TRBV10-3 with TRBJ2-3; 10 positions match TRBD2. V gave up 5 bases and J gave up 0 bases; unmatched junction bases: 5. Germline V CDR1 and CDR2: ENHRY, SYGVKD. CDR3 length: 16 residues. Written as DNA, the CDR3 is TGTGCCATCAGTCGGACTAGCGGTCAAAGCACAGATACGCAGTATTTT. This sequence encodes CAISRTSGQSTDTQYF.

This clone was recorded once. The V and J genes are TRBV5-1 and TRBJ2-2, with D tentatively TRBD1 (8 bases). Trimming cost V 5 bases and J 2 bases, with 19 bases left between them. The CDR3 is 17 residues long. CDR1 is SGHRS and CDR2 is YFSETQ in the germline V gene. DNA of the CDR3: TGCGCCAGCAGAGCTGGACAGGGAGGGTTAAACACCGGGGAGCTGTTTTTT. Residues: CASRAGQGGLNTGELFF.

This chain's CDR3 is CASNPRDKLYF. For the CDR3, the DNA is TGTGCCAGCAACCCCCGGGACAAACTGTACTTC. The chain carries TRBV2 and TRBJ2-7; D possibly corresponds to TRBD1 (6 bases). V lost 7 bases, J lost 12 bases, and 16 bases lay in between. CDR3 length: 11 residues. CDR1 and CDR2 (germline): SNHLY, FYNNEI.

This chain joins TRBV2 and TRBJ1-6; D is unresolved. The germline V gene encodes CDR1 SNHLY and CDR2 FYNNEI. The CDR3 totals 15 residues. Trimming removed 6 bases from V and 14 bases from J, with 23 bases in between. CDR3 protein: CASSQWLQRTGALHF. CDR3 in DNA: TGTGCCAGCAGCCAGTGGTTACAGCGGACCGGGGCCCTCCACTTT.

The CDR3 here is CASSPTGETQYF. CDR3 DNA: TGTGCCAGCAGCCCGACAGGGGAGACCCAGTACTTC. The chain has TRBV12-3 or TRBV12-4 and TRBJ2-5, with 7 bases fitting TRBD1. Germline trimming cut 6 bases from V and 5 bases from J; bases unmatched to any gene: 3. This CDR3 has 12 residues.

The V call is TRBV7-2, the J call TRBJ2-3; 12 bases map to TRBD2. The length of the CDR3 is 18 residues. V was pared by 3 bases and J by 2 bases, with 9 bases of the junction left unmatched. Germline assignment: CDR1 SGHTA and CDR2 FQGNSA. The CDR3: CASSFLPTSGRTTDTQYF. DNA of the CDR3: TGTGCCAGCAGCTTCCTTCCGACTAGCGGGAGAACCACAGATACGCAGTATTTT.

V gene TRBV10-3 combines with J gene TRBJ1-5; 7 bases are shared with TRBD1. Trimming took 6 bases from V and 6 from J; bases not matched to a gene: 11. Germline CDR1 is ENHRY and CDR2 is SYGVKD. This CDR3 contains 15 residues. CDR3 sequence (DNA): TGTGCCATCAGCAAGGGACAGTCCCAACTTCAGCCCCAGCATTTT. This codes for CAISKGQSQLQPQHF.

V gene TRBV18 combines with J gene TRBJ1-2; D might be TRBD1 (5 bases). The CDR3 length is 14 residues. V was clipped by 3 bases and J by 6 bases, with 14 bases between them. Per germline, CDR1 KGHSH and CDR2 LQKENI. CDR3 bases: TGTGCCAGCTCACCGAGCGCAGGGCTTAATGGCTACACCTTC. It translates to CASSPSAGLNGYTF.

CDR3 amino acids: CASSGSRVHTDTQYF. The CDR3 DNA reads as TGTGCCAGCAGCGGCTCGAGGGTGCACACAGATACGCAGTATTTT. This sequence joins TRBV28 and TRBJ2-3, with D perhaps TRBD2 (5 bases). The CDR3 has 15 amino acids. Germline V gene sequence: CDR1 MDHEN, CDR2 SYDVKM. V gave up 6 bases and J gave up 2 bases, with 15 bases separating them.

The rearrangement joins TRBV6-5 to TRBJ1-2; unclear D gene. CDR3 length: 13 amino acids. In germline, CDR1 is MNHEY, CDR2 SVGAGI. Trimming took off 6 bases at V and 9 bases at J, with 17 bases between the two ends. CDR3 residues: CASSYLGEGSYTF. CDR3 nucleotide sequence: TGTGCCAGCAGCTACCTTGGGGAGGGAAGCTACACCTTC.

The rearrangement joins TRBV11-2 to TRBJ1-6; TRBD1 matches 10 bases. The V gene's germline CDR1 is SGHAT and CDR2 FQNNGV. The length of the CDR3 is 15 residues. V shed 6 bases and J 6 bases; nucleotides not matched to a gene: 5. The CDR3 DNA follows: TGTGCCAGCAGTTACCGGACAGGGGGTAATTCACCCCTCCACTTT. Its protein product is CASSYRTGGNSPLHF.

The chain is built from TRBV9 and TRBJ1-1; D gene unclear. CDR3 length: 13 residues. V dropped 0 bases and J dropped 0 bases, with 3 bases sitting between them. CDR1 is SGDLS and CDR2 is YYNGEE in the germline V gene. This chain's CDR3 is CASSVVMNTEAFF. The CDR3 region has the DNA TGTGCCAGCAGCGTAGTCATGAACACTGAAGCTTTCTTT.

The chain has TRBV27 and TRBJ2-7; TRBD1 matches 10 bases. This CDR3 comprises 15 residues. With 4 bases clipped from V and 5 bases from J, the junction kept 8 bases outside the gene matches. The germline CDR1 and CDR2 sequences are MNHEY and SMNVEV (reference sequence). The CDR3 is CASSSPRTGGNEQYF. Written as DNA, the CDR3 is TGTGCCAGCAGTTCCCCTCGGACAGGGGGGAACGAGCAGTACTTC.

This clone was counted many times. The V gene is TRBV2, the J gene TRBJ2-3; 14 nucleotides agree with TRBD2. From germline, CDR1 is SNHLY and CDR2 FYNNEI. Trimming at V came to 11 bases and at J to 2 bases, leaving 9 bases not matched to a gene. The CDR3 is 16 amino acids. CDR3 nucleotide sequence: TGTGCCGGACCGGGACTAGCGGGGGCCTCCACAGATACGCAGTATTTT. Protein product: CAGPGLAGASTDTQYF. Looking up the rest from reference TRBV2 and TRBJ2-3 gives the full variable domain: EPEVTQTPSHQVTQMGQEVILRCVPISNHLYFYWYRQILGQKVEFLVSFYNNEISEKSEIFDDQFSVERPDGSNFTLKIRSTKLEDSAMYFCAGPGLAGASTDTQYFGPGTRLTVL.

CDR3 DNA sequence: TGTGCCAGCAAGGGGGACAGGGCCAATGGCGGGGAGCTGTTTTTT. The encoded protein is CASKGDRANGGELFF. V is TRBV28 and J is TRBJ2-2; TRBD1 aligns across 9 bases. Germline values: CDR1 MDHEN, CDR2 SYDVKM. The trim removed 7 bases at V and 7 bases at J, leaving 10 bases unmatched. The CDR3 length is 15 residues.

The chain has TRBV6-5 and TRBJ2-3; D is possibly TRBD2 (6 bases). Trimming pared 4 bases from V and 0 bases from J, leaving 11 bases between. The CDR3 loop spans 15 amino acids. CDR1 MNHEY and CDR2 SVGAGI come from the germline V gene. Written as DNA, the CDR3 is TGTGCCAGCAGTTTAACCGGGACTAGCACAGATACGCAGTATTTT. This encodes CASSLTGTSTDTQYF.

This clone was observed a handful of times. The rearrangement joins TRBV4-2 to TRBJ1-1; TRBD1 aligns across 7 bases. Trimming cost V 0 bases and J 5 bases; bases outside gene matches: 9. The CDR3 covers 16 residues. Per germline, CDR1 LGHNA and CDR2 YNFKEQ. The CDR3 is CASSQEHRGRGTEAFF. CDR3 sequence (DNA): TGTGCCAGCAGCCAAGAGCATAGGGGGCGAGGGACTGAAGCTTTCTTT.

This clone came up a few times. This rearrangement joins TRBV10-2 to TRBJ1-2, with D possibly matching TRBD1 (6 bases). This CDR3 has 16 residues. The germline V gene encodes CDR1 WSHSY and CDR2 SAAADI. V gave up 3 bases and J gave up 7 bases, with 21 bases separating them. The CDR3 loop is CASSEGGAAVGSGYTF. CDR3 DNA: TGCGCCAGCAGTGAAGGGGGGGCGGCCGTCGGCTCTGGCTACACCTTC.

The chain recombines TRBV19 with TRBJ2-2, with a tentative D call TRBD1 (6 bases). The CDR3 totals 14 residues. V dropped 5 bases and J dropped 5 bases, with 12 bases sitting between them. CDR1 is LNHDA and CDR2 is SQIVND in the germline V gene (reference sequence). The CDR3, as DNA: TGTGCCAGTAGTTTGGACAGCATAACCGGGGAGCTGTTTTTT. Protein: CASSLDSITGELFF.

The rearrangement links TRBV7-2 to TRBJ2-1, with D hard to call. CDR1 is SGHTA and CDR2 is FQGNSA in the germline V gene. The V and J ends lost 2 bases and 6 bases respectively, with 14 bases between them. The CDR3 is 15 residues long. In DNA form, the CDR3 reads TGTGCCAGCAGCTTATCAGGTATGGGTGGCAATGAGCAGTTCTTC. Encoded protein: CASSLSGMGGNEQFF.

The chain has TRBV12-3 or TRBV12-4 and TRBJ1-6; D gene unclear. Trimming shortened V by 4 bases and J by 8 bases, and 9 bases separated the two germline ends. This CDR3 contains 13 residues. The CDR3, as DNA: TGTGCCAGCAGTTCCAACGGGTATTCACCCCTCCACTTT. Its translation: CASSSNGYSPLHF.

The chain couples TRBV19 to TRBJ2-7; TRBD1 is a possible D gene (7 bases). CDR1 is LNHDA and CDR2 is SQIVND in the germline V gene (reference sequence). V gave up 3 bases and J gave up 3 bases, with 12 bases separating them. This CDR3 is built from 14 residues. The CDR3 DNA reads TGTGCCAGTAGTATCGGCAGGGGGGTCTACGAGCAGTACTTC. Translating it yields CASSIGRGVYEQYF.

This chain uses TRBV6-4 with TRBJ2-7; TRBD2 agrees at 13 bases. The CDR3 length is 16 residues. Trimming cost V 2 bases and J 4 bases; bases outside gene matches: 5. Germline CDR1 is MRHNA and CDR2 is SNTAGT. CDR3 DNA: TGTGCCAGCAGTGACGGACTAGCGGGAGTATCGTACGAGCAGTACTTC. Protein product: CASSDGLAGVSYEQYF.

V usage is TRBV13 and J usage is TRBJ1-2; D is perhaps TRBD1 (5 bases). From germline, CDR1 is PRHDT and CDR2 FYEKMQ (reference sequence). Trimming removed 3 bases at V and 10 bases at J, with 12 bases between. This CDR3 has 12 amino acids. Here the CDR3 reads CASSLGGRLYTF. CDR3 sequence (DNA): TGTGCCAGCAGCTTGGGGGGGAGACTCTACACCTTC.

The chain recombines TRBV28 with TRBJ1-2; 7 bases are a match to TRBD1. The junction had 14 bases not matched to a gene; V was cut back by 3 bases and J by 7 bases. The germline V gene encodes CDR1 MDHEN and CDR2 SYDVKM. This CDR3 contains 16 residues. The CDR3 DNA follows: TGTGCCAGCAGTTTTCGGCCCGGGACAGATCTCTCTGGCTACACCTTC. This translates into CASSFRPGTDLSGYTF.

J is TRBJ2-1 and V is TRBV9; D is perhaps TRBD2 (6 bases). V lost 3 bases and J lost 16, with 20 bases in between. Germline loops: CDR1 SGDLS, CDR2 YYNGEE. CDR3 length equals 13 residues. The CDR3 nucleotides read TGTGCCAGCAGCGCGAGGGACTTCCCCCCCAGCTTCTTC. Its protein is CASSARDFPPSFF. Full variable domain (rest looked up from reference TRBV9 and TRBJ2-1): DSGVTQTPKHLITATGQRVTLRCSPRSGDLSVYWYQQSLDQGLQFLIQYYNGEERAKGNILERFSAQQFPDLHSELNLSSLELGDSALYFCASSARDFPPSFFGPGTRLTVL.